The 27 T cell receptor beta chains given below trace back to one sample, sequenced in a study of OX40 agonist ivuxolimab in advanced cancers. The method was immunoSEQ multiplex PCR; TCRdb's version includes in-frame clones alone and lacks a portion of them. The sample has around 100,000 clones; about 90% are singletons. Material: CD4+ or CD8+ T cells sorted from blood, obtained in a trial of the OX40 agonist ivuxolimab. The receptors derive from an adult with an advanced solid tumor such as melanoma, head and neck, liver or kidney cancer.

V is TRBV5-1 and J is TRBJ2-1; 8 positions agree with TRBD2. The CDR3 spans 15 residues. Germline V gene sequence: CDR1 SGHRS, CDR2 YFSETQ. Losses at the gene ends were 0 bases for V and 10 bases for J; bases not matched to a gene: 9. CDR3 sequence: CASSLAGREGREQFF. CDR3 in DNA: TGCGCCAGCAGCTTGGCCGGTCGGGAGGGCCGCGAGCAGTTCTTC.

This chain uses TRBV19 with TRBJ2-2, with a weak D call TRBD1 (6 bases). The germline CDR1 and CDR2 sequences are LNHDA and SQIVND (reference sequence). This CDR3 comprises 15 residues. The ends were cut back, 1 base at V and 7 bases at J, with 13 bases in the middle. The CDR3 DNA is TGTGCCAGTAGTATAGGGACAGCTCTAGTCGGGGAGCTGTTTTTT. It specifies CASSIGTALVGELFF.

The chain has TRBV5-4 and TRBJ2-7, with 9 bases matching TRBD2. This CDR3 contains 16 residues. The ends lost 0 bases at V and 0 bases at J; junction bases unmatched: 4. The germline gives CDR1 SGHNT, CDR2 YYREEE (reference sequence). The CDR3 loop reads CASSLVGRGGSYEQYF. CDR3 DNA: TGTGCCAGCAGCTTGGTAGGGCGGGGGGGCTCCTACGAGCAGTACTTC.

This chain links TRBV27 with TRBJ2-2, with D possibly being TRBD2 (5 bases). The CDR3 sequence is 19 residues long. V shed 6 bases and J shed 4 bases, with 27 bases lying between them. CDR1 is MNHEY, CDR2 SMNVEV, per germline (reference sequence). CDR3 in DNA: TGTGCCAGCAGAAAGCTGGCCGGACTCCGAGTGATAGCCACCGGGGAGCTGTTTTTT. Translated: CASRKLAGLRVIATGELFF.

The rearrangement joins TRBV11-2 to TRBJ2-1; 12 nucleotides align to TRBD1. Germline V gene sequence: CDR1 SGHAT, CDR2 FQNNGV. V dropped 5 bases and J dropped 8; count of bases not matched to a gene: 7. The CDR3 sequence is 15 residues long. Here the CDR3 DNA reads TGTGCCAGCAGCCTACCGGGACAGGGGGCCCATGAGCAGTTCTTC. As protein: CASSLPGQGAHEQFF.

The V gene is TRBV2, the J gene TRBJ1-2; D not certain. V lost 6 bases to trimming and J lost 5 bases, with 19 bases between them. The CDR3 consists of 15 residues. CDR1 and CDR2 from the germline V gene are SNHLY and FYNNEI. The CDR3, as DNA: TGTGCCAGCAGGGAACAGAGGGTGGAGTCATATGGCTACACCTTC. It encodes CASREQRVESYGYTF.

CDR3 nucleotides: TGTGCCAGCAGTGAGCGGACAGGGAAATCACCCCTCCACTTT. It yields the protein CASSERTGKSPLHF. V gene TRBV6-1 combines with J gene TRBJ1-6, with 8 bases that match TRBD1. Per germline, CDR1 MNHNS and CDR2 SASEGT. The length of the CDR3 is 14 residues. V lost 3 bases and J lost 10; bases outside the gene matches: 5.

V and J are TRBV28 and TRBJ2-2; D not resolved. CDR3 length: 13 amino acids. Between the trimmed V and J ends, which lost 6 bases and 2 bases, there was a span of 7 bases. The germline V gene has CDR1 MDHEN and CDR2 SYDVKM. This CDR3 reads CASSLGNTGELFF. CDR3 DNA sequence: TGTGCCAGCAGCCTCGGCAACACCGGGGAGCTGTTTTTT.

This chain uses TRBV2 with TRBJ2-3, with 8 bases fitting TRBD1. This CDR3 contains 13 residues. After removal of 9 bases from V and 1 base from J, the junction contained 3 bases not matched to a gene. CDR1 is SNHLY and CDR2 is FYNNEI in the germline V gene. The CDR3 spells CARGGQGTDTQYF. In nucleotides, the CDR3 is TGTGCCAGGGGGGGACAGGGCACAGATACGCAGTATTTT. The variable domain in full, completed from reference TRBV2 and TRBJ2-3, reads EPEVTQTPSHQVTQMGQEVILRCVPISNHLYFYWYRQILGQKVEFLVSFYNNEISEKSEIFDDQFSVERPDGSNFTLKIRSTKLEDSAMYFCARGGQGTDTQYFGPGTRLTVL.

This chain uses TRBV10-3 with TRBJ1-2; 10 nucleotides align to TRBD1. The CDR3 totals 13 residues. The ends lost 8 bases at V and 7 bases at J; junction bases unmatched: 7. The germline CDR1 and CDR2 sequences are ENHRY and SYGVKD. The DNA of the CDR3 is TGTGCCATCTCTGACAGGGGGCACGGTGGCTACACCTTC. This encodes CAISDRGHGGYTF.

The rearrangement links TRBV18 to TRBJ2-3; D is unresolved. This CDR3 is built from 16 residues. Trimming took 0 bases from V and 4 from J, leaving 14 bases between them. Germline V CDR1 and CDR2: KGHSH, LQKENI. The CDR3 spells CASSPPLRASSDTQYF. The CDR3 DNA is TGTGCCAGCTCACCACCATTGCGCGCGTCGTCAGATACGCAGTATTTT.

There are a few counts of this clone. This sequence joins TRBV19 and TRBJ1-2; weak D call: TRBD1 (5 bases). Germline V gene sequence: CDR1 LNHDA, CDR2 SQIVND (reference sequence). The CDR3 has 11 amino acids. The V end was cut by 8 bases, the J end by 3 bases, with 7 bases between. DNA for the CDR3: TGTGCCAGTTCCAGGGACTATGGCTACACCTTC. Translated: CASSRDYGYTF.

The V and J genes are TRBV5-4 and TRBJ2-6; the D gene is possibly TRBD2 (5 bases). This CDR3 comprises 15 residues. V was shortened by 4 bases and J by 2 bases, with 10 bases between the two germline ends. Germline V gene lookup returns CDR1 SGHNT and CDR2 YYREEE (reference sequence). The CDR3 loop reads CASSPKLAGANVLTF. The CDR3 bases are TGTGCCAGCAGCCCTAAACTAGCTGGGGCCAACGTCCTGACTTTC.

The J gene is TRBJ1-2, the V gene TRBV29-1; 7 positions agree with TRBD1. Germline assignment: CDR1 SQVTM and CDR2 ANQGSEA. This CDR3 spans 12 amino acids. V gave up 6 bases and J gave up 2 bases; unmatched junction bases: 3. CDR3: CSVLDRNYGYTF. CDR3 nucleotides: TGCAGCGTATTGGACAGGAACTATGGCTACACCTTC.

The chain joins TRBV6-5 to TRBJ1-2; TRBD1 is a possible D gene (6 bases). V lost 3 bases and J 5 bases, leaving 16 bases between the germline ends. This CDR3 is built from 15 residues. From germline, CDR1 is MNHEY and CDR2 SVGAGI. CDR3 loop: CASSYSSKGVYGYTF. CDR3 nucleotide sequence: TGTGCCAGCAGTTATTCCAGCAAGGGGGTTTATGGCTACACCTTC.

The V gene is TRBV6-1, the J gene TRBJ2-5; D remains unclear. Trimming removed 3 bases from V and 5 bases from J, with 7 bases in between. CDR3 size: 12 residues. CDR1 is MNHNS, CDR2 SASEGT, per germline. The DNA of the CDR3 is TGTGCCAGCAGTGATGTAACGGAGACCCAGTACTTC. The encoded protein is CASSDVTETQYF.

The rearrangement uses TRBV7-9 and TRBJ1-2; D is unresolved. This CDR3 region has 12 residues. With 5 bases removed from V and 4 bases from J, the gap between germline ends came to 8 bases. Germline CDR1 SEHNR, CDR2 FQNEAQ (reference sequence). The CDR3 bases are TGTGCCAGCAGCACCTACATCTATGGCTACACCTTC. This encodes CASSTYIYGYTF.

This clone was detected only once. The chain recombines TRBV5-1 with TRBJ1-4, with D unclear. Germline V gives CDR1 SGHRS, CDR2 YFSETQ. V shed 4 bases and J shed 4 bases, with 17 bases lying between them. The CDR3 contains 16 residues. This chain's CDR3 is CASSPMMGGFNEKLFF. The CDR3 coding sequence is TGCGCCAGCAGCCCAATGATGGGCGGGTTTAATGAAAAACTGTTTTTT.

This clone was seen just once. The chain links TRBV14 to TRBJ2-3; D gene ambiguous. Germline assignment: CDR1 SGHDN and CDR2 FVKESK. CDR3 size: 16 residues. V lost 4 bases and J 0 bases, leaving 14 bases between the germline ends. This chain's CDR3 is CASSPSKRASTDTQYF. The CDR3 DNA sequence: TGTGCCAGCAGCCCGTCCAAGCGAGCTAGCACAGATACGCAGTATTTT.

This clone was seen a single time. The CDR3 coding sequence is TGTGCCTGGAGGGGACGGGCCTACGAGCAGTACTTC. The encoded protein is CAWRGRAYEQYF. The chain is built from TRBV30 and TRBJ2-7, with D perhaps matching TRBD1 or TRBD2 (5 bases each). The CDR3 has 12 amino acids. Germline-derived CDR1 and CDR2 are GTSNPN and SVGIG (reference sequence). V lost 3 bases, J lost 2 bases, and 8 bases lay in between.

In its sample, this clone was seen once. V usage is TRBV14 and J usage is TRBJ2-7, with TRBD2 matching 9 bases. Germline V gene data show CDR1 as SGHDN and CDR2 as FVKESK. This CDR3 is built from 15 residues. Trimming removed 4 bases from V and 5 bases from J; junction bases left unmatched: 9. The CDR3 coding sequence is TGTGCCAGCAGCCCACCGGGACTAGCCATTGACGAGCAGTACTTC. Translated, it gives CASSPPGLAIDEQYF.

The rearrangement joins TRBV9 to TRBJ2-5; TRBD2 matches 8 bases. The ends lost 3 bases at V and 0 bases at J; junction bases unmatched: 10. The CDR3 is 17 residues long. CDR1 is SGDLS and CDR2 is YYNGEE in the germline V gene. The CDR3 loop is CASSGTSGPVYQETQYF. Here the CDR3 DNA reads TGTGCCAGCAGCGGTACTAGCGGACCCGTCTACCAAGAGACCCAGTACTTC. The full variable domain, in which reference TRBV9 and TRBJ2-5 provide the parts outside the CDR3, is DSGVTQTPKHLITATGQRVTLRCSPRSGDLSVYWYQQSLDQGLQFLIQYYNGEERAKGNILERFSAQQFPDLHSELNLSSLELGDSALYFCASSGTSGPVYQETQYFGPGTRLLVL.

This sequence joins TRBV10-3 and TRBJ2-2; D assignment may be TRBD1 or TRBD2 (5 bases each). The CDR3 has 13 residues. The ends were cut back, 8 bases at V and 6 bases at J, with 13 bases in the middle. Per the germline V gene, CDR1 is ENHRY and CDR2 is SYGVKD. The DNA of the CDR3 is TGTGCCATCGCTACAAGAGGGGCCGGGGAGCTGTTTTTT. Translating it yields CAIATRGAGELFF.

V gene TRBV5-1 combines with J gene TRBJ2-3; tentatively, D is TRBD2 (6 bases). This CDR3 has 16 amino acids. V lost 0 bases and J lost 1, with 12 bases in between. CDR1 is SGHRS, CDR2 YFSETQ, per germline. For the CDR3, the DNA is TGCGCCAGCAGCTTGGGGGTAGCGGCTGGCACAGATACGCAGTATTTT. Its protein is CASSLGVAAGTDTQYF.

This clone was seen only once. V is TRBV4-1 and J is TRBJ1-6; the match to TRBD1 covers 8 bases. The V and J ends lost 0 bases and 7 bases, in that order; junction bases with no gene match: 5. Germline V lookup: CDR1 MGHRA, CDR2 YSYEKL. The CDR3 sequence is 16 residues long. Here the CDR3 DNA reads TGCGCCAGCAGCCAAGATCCCGACAGGGGAAATTCACCCCTCCACTTT. It is translated as CASSQDPDRGNSPLHF.

The V call is TRBV10-2, the J call TRBJ2-3; D may be TRBD1 (5 bases). CDR1 is WSHSY, CDR2 SAAADI, per germline. V was shortened by 3 bases and J by 2 bases, with 12 bases between the two germline ends. The CDR3 is 15 amino acids. CDR3 protein: CASSDRSRATDTQYF. The DNA for the CDR3 is TGCGCCAGCAGTGATAGGTCCAGGGCCACAGATACGCAGTATTTT.

The chain is built from TRBV12-5 and TRBJ2-1; 9 positions agree with TRBD1. Germline V gives CDR1 LGHNT, CDR2 FRNRAP. With 0 bases clipped from V and 9 bases from J, the junction kept 9 bases outside the gene matches. The CDR3 is made up of 16 amino acids. The CDR3 DNA reads as TGTGCTAGTGGTTTGGTACGTCGACAGGGGGTTCTTGAGCAGTTCTTC. It specifies CASGLVRRQGVLEQFF.